Listed below are T cell receptor beta chains from one sample, sequenced in a study of Graves' ophthalmopathy and Graves' hyperthyroidism. TCRdb independently ran MiXCR on the multiplex PCR reads; one entry per CDR3 protein. This table holds some 200,000 distinct CDR3 sequences, roughly 29% found once. Sequenced sample: peripheral blood. The receptors were gathered from a man aged 45-65 years with Graves' ophthalmopathy. CDR3s include the opening cysteine and the closing phenylalanine or tryptophan. D genes are given only for firm matches. Part of the rows lack a size; the others show once, few, many or a class for expanded clones.

cdr3_aa | cdr3_nt | clone_size | j_call | v_call | d_call
CASSYAQDLQETQYF | TGTGCCAGCAGTTACGCGCAGGACCTCCAAGAGACCCAGTACTTC | NA | TRBJ2-5 | TRBV6-2/TRBV6-3 | NA
CASRDSPAEQYF | TGCGCCAGCAGGGACAGCCCTGCCGAGCAGTACTTC | many | TRBJ2-7 | TRBV10-2 | NA
CASSSLAGESEQYF | TGTGCCAGCAGCTCGCTAGCGGGAGAGAGCGAGCAGTACTTC | many | TRBJ2-7 | TRBV7-3 | TRBD2
CASTFEADTEAFF | TGTGCCAGCACCTTCGAGGCGGACACTGAAGCTTTCTTT | many | TRBJ1-1 | TRBV28 | NA
CASSRSGSSYEQYF | TGTGCCAGCAGCCGTAGCGGGAGCTCCTACGAGCAGTACTTC | many | TRBJ2-7 | TRBV13 | TRBD2
CSVRFLEVGEETQYF | TGCAGCGTTCGGTTCTTGGAGGTGGGTGAAGAGACCCAGTACTTC | NA | TRBJ2-5 | TRBV29-1 | NA
CASSQETSGRSKTQYF | TGTGCCAGCAGCCAAGAGACTAGCGGGAGATCGAAGACCCAGTACTTC | many | TRBJ2-5 | TRBV4-2 | TRBD2
CASREGELPQHF | TGTGCCAGCAGGGAGGGGGAGTTGCCCCAGCATTTT | NA | TRBJ1-5 | TRBV2 | NA
CASSWDREFYGNQPQHF | TGTGCCAGCAGTTGGGACAGGGAATTTTATGGCAATCAGCCCCAGCATTTT | NA | TRBJ1-5 | TRBV6-5 | TRBD1
CASSVGGATEAFF | TGTGCCAGCAGCGTAGGAGGGGCCACTGAAGCTTTCTTT | many | TRBJ1-1 | TRBV9 | NA
CASSPPLAGQETQYF | TGCGCCAGCAGCCCCCCTCTAGCGGGGCAAGAGACCCAGTACTTC | many | TRBJ2-5 | TRBV4-1 | TRBD2
CASSLGAGNGYTF | TGTGCCAGCAGTTTAGGAGCAGGGAACGGCTACACCTTC | NA | TRBJ1-2 | TRBV27 | NA
CASSYSSMAEQYF | TGTGCCAGCAGTTACTCGAGTATGGCCGAGCAGTACTTC | NA | TRBJ2-7 | TRBV6-2/TRBV6-3 | NA
CASRGGRGRLPSYEQYF | TGTGCCAGCAGGGGGGGCAGGGGGCGACTTCCATCCTACGAGCAGTACTTC | many | TRBJ2-7 | TRBV6-5 | TRBD1
CASTRGGGDEQYF | TGTGCCAGCACCAGAGGAGGGGGGGACGAGCAGTACTTC | many | TRBJ2-7 | TRBV12-3/TRBV12-4 | NA
CASSEAAYF | TGTGCCAGCAGTGAAGCGGCGTACTTC | NA | TRBJ2-7 | TRBV2 | NA
CATSDFEAQYF | TGTGCCACCAGTGATTTTGAGGCCCAGTACTTC | many | TRBJ2-5 | TRBV24-1 | NA
CASIEMGQGYQPQHF | TGTGCCAGCATTGAAATGGGGCAGGGCTATCAGCCCCAGCATTTT | once | TRBJ1-5 | TRBV28 | NA
CASSVGGTSGYEQYF | TGTGCCAGCAGCGTAGGTGGGACTAGCGGCTACGAGCAGTACTTC | many | TRBJ2-7 | TRBV9 | TRBD2
CASVGGNQETQYF | TGTGCCAGCGTCGGGGGGAACCAAGAGACCCAGTACTTC | NA | TRBJ2-5 | TRBV6-1 | TRBD2
CASSPLAGGGYTF | TGTGCCAGCAGTCCCCTGGCAGGAGGTGGCTACACCTTC | many | TRBJ1-2 | TRBV28 | NA
CAVTGGSEAFF | TGTGCCGTCACAGGGGGCTCTGAAGCTTTCTTT | many | TRBJ1-1 | TRBV10-3 | TRBD1
CSVSSPPPMKPEAFF | TGCAGCGTTTCTAGCCCGCCTCCTATGAAACCTGAAGCTTTCTTT | many | TRBJ1-1 | TRBV29-1 | NA
CASSANTGELFF | TGTGCCAGCAGCGCGAACACCGGGGAGCTGTTTTTT | many | TRBJ2-2 | TRBV2 | NA
CASKAQVAGANVLTF | TGCGCCAGTAAAGCTCAGGTAGCTGGGGCCAACGTCCTGACTTTC | NA | TRBJ2-6 | TRBV5-1 | NA
CASSFRGGITEAFF | TGTGCCAGCAGCTTCCGTGGGGGGATCACTGAAGCTTTCTTT | NA | TRBJ1-1 | TRBV11-3 | NA
CASSLAGMPDQETQYF | TGTGCCAGCAGTCTCGCCGGGATGCCCGATCAAGAGACCCAGTACTTC | NA | TRBJ2-5 | TRBV27 | NA
CASSYRLPHGRTPMSSYEQYF | TGTGCCAGCAGTTACCGCCTACCCCACGGGAGGACCCCCATGTCTTCCTACGAGCAGTACTTC | many | TRBJ2-7 | TRBV6-6 | TRBD2
CASSQEYPGAYEQYF | TGCGCCAGCAGCCAAGAGTATCCGGGGGCCTACGAGCAGTACTTC | many | TRBJ2-7 | TRBV4-3 | NA
CASSNTGGNTEAFF | TGTGCCAGCAGTAACACAGGGGGGAACACTGAAGCTTTCTTT | many | TRBJ1-1 | TRBV12-3/TRBV12-4 | TRBD1
CASSSQGGRIGYTF | TGTGCCAGCAGTTCTCAAGGGGGGCGCATTGGCTACACCTTC | many | TRBJ1-2 | TRBV12-3/TRBV12-4 | NA
CASSEGTNRRETQYF | TGTGCCAGCAGTGAGGGCACCAACCGTCGAGAGACCCAGTACTTC | NA | TRBJ2-5 | TRBV6-1 | NA
CASSRTGVDEQYF | TGTGCCAGCAGCCGGACAGGGGTCGACGAGCAGTACTTC | many | TRBJ2-7 | TRBV7-9 | TRBD1
CATSDREGSQETQYF | TGTGCCACCTCCGATCGGGAGGGGAGTCAAGAGACCCAGTACTTC | many | TRBJ2-5 | TRBV24-1 | TRBD2
CASSYSERGTYEQYF | TGTGCCAGCAGTTATTCGGAGCGGGGGACCTACGAGCAGTACTTC | many | TRBJ2-7 | TRBV6-2/TRBV6-3 | TRBD2
CASSQRARPLNTEAFF | TGTGCCAGCAGCCAAAGGGCGAGACCGCTGAACACTGAAGCTTTCTTT | many | TRBJ1-1 | TRBV7-8 | NA
CASTPYRSSGTNTGELFF | TGTGCCAGTACCCCTTATCGATCTAGCGGGACTAACACCGGGGAGCTGTTTTTT | many | TRBJ2-2 | TRBV19 | TRBD2
CAISERQLGETQYF | TGTGCCATCAGTGAACGACAGCTCGGGGAGACCCAGTACTTC | NA | TRBJ2-5 | TRBV10-3 | NA
CASSKTGDTEAFF | TGCGCCAGCAGTAAAACAGGGGACACTGAAGCTTTCTTT | many | TRBJ1-1 | TRBV10-1 | TRBD1
CASSEKNDEAEAFF | TGTGCCAGCAGTGAGAAAAACGACGAGGCGGAAGCTTTCTTT | NA | TRBJ1-1 | TRBV6-4 | NA
CASSREDRLNPGYEQYF | TGTGCCAGCAGCCGAGAGGACAGATTAAATCCCGGGTACGAGCAGTACTTC | many | TRBJ2-7 | TRBV14 | NA
CASSSGSAADQPQHF | TGTGCCAGCAGCTCCGGGTCGGCTGCCGATCAGCCCCAGCATTTT | NA | TRBJ1-5 | TRBV7-9 | NA
CASIEPGTSYGYTF | TGTGCCAGCATTGAACCCGGGACCAGCTATGGCTACACCTTC | many | TRBJ1-2 | TRBV6-2/TRBV6-3 | NA
CATSRASGITEAFF | TGTGCCACCAGCAGAGCCTCGGGGATCACTGAAGCTTTCTTT | NA | TRBJ1-1 | TRBV15 | NA
CASSITGTMGIQHF | TGTGCCAGCAGTATAACAGGGACGATGGGCATCCAGCATTTT | many | TRBJ1-5 | TRBV27 | NA
CASSYNPTSGWSSYEQYF | TGTGCCAGCAGTTACAACCCGACTAGCGGGTGGAGCTCCTACGAGCAGTACTTC | many | TRBJ2-7 | TRBV6-2/TRBV6-3 | TRBD2
CASSLALSTGELFF | TGTGCCAGCAGCTTGGCCCTCAGCACCGGGGAGCTGTTTTTT | many | TRBJ2-2 | TRBV5-6 | NA
CASSFSGSSNQPQHF | TGTGCCAGCAGTTTCAGCGGATCTAGCAATCAGCCCCAGCATTTT | many | TRBJ1-5 | TRBV12-3/TRBV12-4 | NA
CASSLRSVGTGSSETQYF | TGTGCCAGCAGCCTGAGGTCTGTCGGGACAGGGTCTTCAGAGACCCAGTACTTC | many | TRBJ2-5 | TRBV4-2 | TRBD1
CASSYVSFNQPQHF | TGTGCCAGCAGTTATGTCAGTTTTAATCAGCCCCAGCATTTT | NA | TRBJ1-5 | TRBV6-2/TRBV6-3 | NA
CSVVTDTSYEQYF | TGCAGCGTTGTTACGGACACATCCTACGAGCAGTACTTC | NA | TRBJ2-7 | TRBV29-1 | NA
CSVVVENGQPQHF | TGCAGCGTTGTGGTGGAAAACGGGCAGCCCCAGCATTTT | many | TRBJ1-5 | TRBV29-1 | NA
CASATGTSPEQYF | TGTGCTAGTGCCACCGGGACTAGCCCCGAGCAGTACTTC | many | TRBJ2-7 | TRBV12-5 | TRBD2
CASSQGRQGLSGELFF | TGCGCCAGCAGCCAAGGCAGACAGGGACTCTCCGGGGAGCTGTTTTTT | many | TRBJ2-2 | TRBV4-1 | NA